Detailed here is one TCR beta chain. This clone turned up a few times. It lacks a known antigen. The input lacks base qualities; no much larger clone sits a single base away. The immunoSEQ Assay, a bias-controlled multiplex PCR, was used to amplify TCRbeta CDR3 regions from genomic DNA. The authors' pipeline ran thus. The number of nucleated cells in each sample was estimated by amplification of reference gene primers within the assay. To quantify the absolute abundance of each unique TCRbeta CDR3 rearrangement, sequence reads were collapsed and filtered. Productive Simpson clonality was computed per sample as the square root of Simpson's diversity index over productive rearrangements. TCRdb stores this immuneACCESS table with in-frame sequences only. Part of the clones is absent; in the studies checked, under half of the shortfall reflects unresolved V genes, and no reason is known for the rest. Clonal size and the V and J genes are those of that table, whereas D and trimming came from the DNA. The sample includes under 200,000 clones, with 60% to 80% observed a single time. The ten largest clones represent approximately 2.8% of the sample.

V is pruned by 9 bases and J by 5 bases, leaving 6 bases of the junction without a gene match. The CDR3 contains 12 residues, cysteine and phenylalanine counted. Only the CDR3 part of the read is kept: 36 bases, read in frame from the first base. Per the germline V gene, SGHRS is the CDR1 and YFSETQ is the CDR2. This sample was taken from a study of blood T cell repertoires in COVID-19 (dated by TCRdb to about 2020). Describing the broader study: Samples covering the acute and convalescent phases of COVID-19 were provided by collaborators in the United States, Italy and Spain. The material from the prospective study consisted of cDNA or gDNA derived from T cells, B-cell-depleted T cells, or PBMCs. Subjects who had been exposed to COVID-19, were actively infected with it, or had recovered from it provided the deeply sampled blood TCRbeta repertoires that made up the dataset. A freely available public database, intended as a resource for researchers studying the immune response to SARS-CoV-2, is where the repertoires were released. The samples were drawn from the first 160 participants of the ongoing ImmuneRACE study and from some 1,300 subjects provided by 6 global collaborators. Nearly every sample came with metadata listing a de-identified subject ID, COVID-19 status, age in years and sex. Where available, HLA class I and class II types were obtained from metadata supplied by the sample provider rather than from assay-based typing. Points the paper makes about the study in general: The amount of clinical and demographic metadata varied by source and participant and was provided uncurated.

The collaborating institutions used their own protocols to collect whole blood in K2EDTA tubes. For TCRbeta analysis, collaborators shipped samples as frozen whole blood, isolated PBMCs, or DNA extracted from either of those sample types. Material: peripheral blood. This TCR was sampled from an older man with acute or convalescent COVID-19. The sequence joins TRBV5-1 to TRBJ2-3; a stretch of 7 junction bases matches TRBD1. The CDR3 protein is CAIRDSEDTQYF. The bases are TGCGCCATCAGGGACAGTGAAGATACGCAGTATTTT.